A selection of T cell receptor beta chains follows, all from one sample in a study of Graves' ophthalmopathy and Graves' hyperthyroidism. Each CDR3 protein is one row after TCRdb ran MiXCR on the multiplex PCR reads. The table lists over a million distinct CDR3 sequences, around a third of them singletons, with roughly 11% in the top ten. Sequencing input: peripheral blood or thyroid tissue (not recorded which). These receptors were taken from an adult man with Graves' hyperthyroidism. Each CDR3 is given with its conserved first and last residue. D genes are given only for firm matches. Some rows have no size entry. The others give once, few or many, or a class for an expanded clone.

DNA: TGTGCCAGCAGCGTAACCGGGACAGGGGTCGGGGCCAACGTCCTGACTTTC
CDR3: CASSVTGTGVGANVLTF
D: TRBD1
size: many
V: TRBV9
J: TRBJ2-6

DNA: TGTGCCACCAGCGTCGGCCACGAGCAGTACTTC
CDR3: CATSVGHEQYF
D: -
size: many
V: TRBV15
J: TRBJ2-7

DNA: TGTGCCAGCAGTTTCCTAGGCTGGGGCGAGCAGTACTTC
CDR3: CASSFLGWGEQYF
D: -
size: -
V: TRBV6-5
J: TRBJ2-7

DNA: TGTGCCAGCAGCGGACCCTCACCACGGGGTAATCAGCCCCAGCATTTT
CDR3: CASSGPSPRGNQPQHF
D: -
size: -
V: TRBV14
J: TRBJ1-5

DNA: TGTGCCAGCAGTTTGTCCCTAGCGACAGCAACTAATGAAAAACTGTTTTTT
CDR3: CASSLSLATATNEKLFF
D: -
size: -
V: TRBV12-3/TRBV12-4
J: TRBJ1-4

DNA: TGTGCCAGCGGTGCGGGGACAGGAATCACAGATACGCAGTATTTT
CDR3: CASGAGTGITDTQYF
D: TRBD1
size: once
V: TRBV11-1
J: TRBJ2-3

DNA: TGTGCCAGCACCCTGACAGGGGGCATGGAACAGCCCCAGCATTTT
CDR3: CASTLTGGMEQPQHF
D: TRBD1
size: many
V: TRBV7-2
J: TRBJ1-5

DNA: TGTGCCAGTAGTTACGAGACAACTGGAAACACCATATATTTT
CDR3: CASSYETTGNTIYF
D: -
size: -
V: TRBV19
J: TRBJ1-3

DNA: TGTGCCAGCAGTTTCGAACGACAGGGCAGTTCACCCCTCCACTTT
CDR3: CASSFERQGSSPLHF
D: TRBD1
size: many
V: TRBV12-3/TRBV12-4
J: TRBJ1-6

DNA: TGTGCCAGCAGTAACAGGGGGCGGACTGAAGCTTTCTTT
CDR3: CASSNRGRTEAFF
D: TRBD1
size: -
V: TRBV28
J: TRBJ1-1

DNA: TGTGCCAGCAGCCAACGGACAGGGAGTGAAAAACTGTTTTTT
CDR3: CASSQRTGSEKLFF
D: TRBD1
size: few
V: TRBV5-8
J: TRBJ1-4

DNA: TGTGCCAGCAGCGGACACAGGGAGATGGATCAGCCCCAGCATTTT
CDR3: CASSGHREMDQPQHF
D: -
size: -
V: TRBV4-1
J: TRBJ1-5

DNA: TGCAGCGTTGAAATTGGGGCCAATGGCTACACCTTC
CDR3: CSVEIGANGYTF
D: -
size: many
V: TRBV29-1
J: TRBJ1-2

DNA: TGTGCCAGCAGTGGGACAGGGAAGAACTATGGCTACACCTTC
CDR3: CASSGTGKNYGYTF
D: TRBD1
size: many
V: TRBV2
J: TRBJ1-2

DNA: TGTGCCAGCAGCCAAGTCCGGCAAACCGGGGAGCTGTTTTTT
CDR3: CASSQVRQTGELFF
D: -
size: few
V: TRBV14
J: TRBJ2-2

DNA: TGTGCCAGCAGCTTAGGTTTGGCGGCAGGGATGATTCTACGGGAGCTGTTTTTT
CDR3: CASSLGLAAGMILRELFF
D: -
size: -
V: TRBV7-4
J: TRBJ2-2

DNA: TGCAGTGCTACATCAAGGCAGGGAAGTGAAAAACTGTTTTTT
CDR3: CSATSRQGSEKLFF
D: -
size: few
V: TRBV20-1
J: TRBJ1-4

DNA: TGTGCCAGTGGGATCTCTAGCGGAAACTATGGCTACACCTTC
CDR3: CASGISSGNYGYTF
D: -
size: once
V: TRBV19
J: TRBJ1-2

DNA: TGCAGCGTTGAAGATCGGGGGACAACCTACGAGCAGTACTTC
CDR3: CSVEDRGTTYEQYF
D: -
size: many
V: TRBV29-1
J: TRBJ2-7

DNA: TGCAGTGTAGTGGGGCACACTGAAGCTTTCTTT
CDR3: CSVVGHTEAFF
D: -
size: many
V: TRBV20-1
J: TRBJ1-1

DNA: TGTGCCAGCAGAGAGCTGTCACTTTTGGGTGGCTACACCTTC
CDR3: CASRELSLLGGYTF
D: -
size: few
V: TRBV10-2
J: TRBJ1-2

DNA: TGTGCCAGCTTGTCGCAAAGGAACACTGAAGCTTTCTTT
CDR3: CASLSQRNTEAFF
D: -
size: -
V: TRBV11-2
J: TRBJ1-1

DNA: TGTGCCATCCGCAGGGAGCTGTTTTTT
CDR3: CAIRRELFF
D: -
size: -
V: TRBV10-3
J: TRBJ2-2

DNA: TGTGCCAGCAGCTTAGCGTGGCAGGGGGACCAGCCCCAGCATTTT
CDR3: CASSLAWQGDQPQHF
D: TRBD1
size: -
V: TRBV7-2
J: TRBJ1-5

DNA: TGTGCCAGCAGCTTAGTCTTCGGGGGCCTTAACTATGGCTACACCTTC
CDR3: CASSLVFGGLNYGYTF
D: -
size: once
V: TRBV7-2
J: TRBJ1-2

DNA: TGTGCCAGCAGCCCGGCGAATAGCGGCTACGAGCAGTACTTC
CDR3: CASSPANSGYEQYF
D: -
size: few
V: TRBV4-2
J: TRBJ2-7

DNA: TGTGCCAGCAGCGTAGGTTGGCGCGTCACTGAAGCTTTCTTT
CDR3: CASSVGWRVTEAFF
D: -
size: many
V: TRBV9
J: TRBJ1-1

DNA: TGTGCCAGCAGCGCCCCTCAGGGATTTTCAAACACCATATATTTT
CDR3: CASSAPQGFSNTIYF
D: -
size: few
V: TRBV9
J: TRBJ1-3

DNA: TGTGCCATCAGGGGACAGGGTTCTGGAAACACCTTC
CDR3: CAIRGQGSGNTF
D: TRBD1
size: -
V: TRBV10-3
J: TRBJ1-2

DNA: TGTGCCAGCAGCGTAGATGATGCGGGGGGCCAGAGGACTGAAGCTTTCTTT
CDR3: CASSVDDAGGQRTEAFF
D: -
size: -
V: TRBV9
J: TRBJ1-1

DNA: TGCGCCAGCAGCCAGGGACAGGCCTATAATTCACCCCTCCACTTT
CDR3: CASSQGQAYNSPLHF
D: TRBD1
size: many
V: TRBV4-3
J: TRBJ1-6

DNA: TGTGCCAGCAGCCGCGCAGGAATCTCTGGAAACACCATATATTTT
CDR3: CASSRAGISGNTIYF
D: -
size: few
V: TRBV11-2
J: TRBJ1-3

DNA: TGTGCCAGCAGCTTGGGGGGGAGAGGGACCACTGAAGCTTTCTTT
CDR3: CASSLGGRGTTEAFF
D: -
size: -
V: TRBV5-6
J: TRBJ1-1

DNA: TGTGCCAGCAGCCCCAGGACTGCCGCCCCTTATGGCTACACCTTC
CDR3: CASSPRTAAPYGYTF
D: -
size: many
V: TRBV7-2
J: TRBJ1-2

DNA: TGCAGCGTTGGGACAGGGGGTACTAGCGGGATTCGCGAGCAGTACTTC
CDR3: CSVGTGGTSGIREQYF
D: -
size: -
V: TRBV29-1
J: TRBJ2-7

DNA: TGCAGTGCTAGAGTATGGGGGGATCCCCTAGAGACCCAGTACTTC
CDR3: CSARVWGDPLETQYF
D: -
size: few
V: TRBV20-1
J: TRBJ2-5

DNA: TGTGCCAGCAGCCCCAACCAACTGGGGGACAGGGGTGGCTACACCTTC
CDR3: CASSPNQLGDRGGYTF
D: TRBD1
size: many
V: TRBV7-2
J: TRBJ1-2

DNA: TGTGCCAGCAGCGTGGGACAGGGAGAAGCCGGGGAGCTGTTTTTT
CDR3: CASSVGQGEAGELFF
D: TRBD1
size: few
V: TRBV9
J: TRBJ2-2

DNA: TGTGCCAGCAGCCCGAAGGGACTAGGGTGGAAGACCCAGTACTTC
CDR3: CASSPKGLGWKTQYF
D: TRBD2
size: many
V: TRBV7-2
J: TRBJ2-5

DNA: TGTGCCAGCAGTTTACGGGGAGGGACAGGGAACACTGAAGCTTTCTTT
CDR3: CASSLRGGTGNTEAFF
D: TRBD1
size: -
V: TRBV10-3
J: TRBJ1-1

DNA: TGCGCCAGCAGCCTGGGACAGCAACTGGCTGAAGCTTTCTTT
CDR3: CASSLGQQLAEAFF
D: TRBD1
size: many
V: TRBV5-1
J: TRBJ1-1

DNA: TGTGCCAGCAGCCAAGACGGCCCCTATAGCAATCAGCCCCAGCATTTT
CDR3: CASSQDGPYSNQPQHF
D: -
size: -
V: TRBV2
J: TRBJ1-5